The T cell receptor (beta chain) under discussion was sequenced for a study of beta chain features in type 1 diabetes. Overall study: In age, gender and cell yields, patients were similar to healthy donors. Researchers looked at some 99 million sorted cells across all samples.

This CDR3 contains 14 residues. V trimming: 1 base; J trimming: 4 bases; junction bases outside the gene matches: 3. Germline CDR1 is SNHLY and CDR2 is FYNNEI. This clone was observed a few times. Its antigen is still unknown. Central memory, naive, regulatory and stem cell-like memory CD4+ cells were sorted by CD45RO/CCR7/CD25/CD127/CD95/CD27. Overall study findings and caveats: In all four CD4+ subsets, TCRB CDR3 length was significantly, moderately reduced in type 1 diabetes.

The authors reverse transcribed all of the isolated RNA, so sequencing captured expressed TCRB transcripts. Naive, central memory and regulatory T cell samples produced a mean of roughly 3.5 million reads. The repertoire was sequenced with immunoSEQ multiplex PCR; TCRdb's copy has only in-frame clones and lacks some. The data show hundreds of thousands of clones, over 12% seen once. V gene TRBV2 combines with J gene TRBJ2-7; 8 bases are a match to TRBD2. Sequencing was carried out using naive CD4+ T cells from blood. This TCR was recovered from a man younger than 35 with type 1 diabetes. The CDR3 nucleotides read TGTGCCAGCAGTGAAGGTATAGCGGGATACGAGCAGTACTTC. It codes for CASSEGIAGYEQYF.